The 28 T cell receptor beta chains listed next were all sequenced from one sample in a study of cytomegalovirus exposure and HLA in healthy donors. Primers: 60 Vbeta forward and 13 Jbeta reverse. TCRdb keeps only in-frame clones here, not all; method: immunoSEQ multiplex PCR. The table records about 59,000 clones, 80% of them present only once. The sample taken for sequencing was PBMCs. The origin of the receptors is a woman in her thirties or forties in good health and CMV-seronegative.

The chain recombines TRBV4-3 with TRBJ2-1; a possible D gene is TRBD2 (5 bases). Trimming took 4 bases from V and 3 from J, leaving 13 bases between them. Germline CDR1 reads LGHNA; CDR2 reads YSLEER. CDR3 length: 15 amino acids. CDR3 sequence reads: CASSPRTSHYNEQFF. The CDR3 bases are TGCGCCAGCAGCCCGCGTACTAGTCACTACAATGAGCAGTTCTTC.

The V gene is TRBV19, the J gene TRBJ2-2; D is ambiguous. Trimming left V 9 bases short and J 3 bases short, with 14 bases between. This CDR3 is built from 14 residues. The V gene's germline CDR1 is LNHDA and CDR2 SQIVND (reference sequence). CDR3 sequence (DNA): TGTGCCAGCCAAGAAACTGCGGACACCGGGGAGCTGTTTTTT. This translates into CASQETADTGELFF.

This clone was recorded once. DNA of the CDR3: TGTGCCAGCAGTTACCGGGACACCGACTATGGCTACACCTTC. Protein sequence: CASSYRDTDYGYTF. This rearrangement joins TRBV6-6 to TRBJ1-2, with a possible D match to TRBD1 (6 bases). Germline CDR1 is MNHNY and CDR2 is SVGAGI (reference sequence). Trimming took off 2 bases at V and 3 bases at J, with 10 bases between the two ends. The CDR3 consists of 14 residues.

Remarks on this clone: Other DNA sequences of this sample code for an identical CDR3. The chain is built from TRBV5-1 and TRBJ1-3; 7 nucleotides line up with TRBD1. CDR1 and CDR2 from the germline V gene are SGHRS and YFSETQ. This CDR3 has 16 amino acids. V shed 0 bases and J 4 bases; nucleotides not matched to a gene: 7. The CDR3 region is CASSLGQGASGNTIYF. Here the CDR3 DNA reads TGCGCCAGCAGCTTGGGACAGGGCGCATCAGGAAACACCATATATTTT.

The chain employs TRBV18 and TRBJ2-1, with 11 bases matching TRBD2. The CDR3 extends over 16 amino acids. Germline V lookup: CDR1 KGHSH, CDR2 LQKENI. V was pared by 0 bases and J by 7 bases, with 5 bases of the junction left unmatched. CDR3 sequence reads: CASSPPLAGVWNEQFF. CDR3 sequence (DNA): TGTGCCAGCTCACCACCACTAGCGGGAGTATGGAATGAGCAGTTCTTC. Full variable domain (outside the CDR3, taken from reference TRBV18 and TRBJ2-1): NAGVMQNPRHLVRRRGQEARLRCSPMKGHSHVYWYRQLPEEGLKFMVYLQKENIIDESGMPKERFSAEFPKEGPSILRIQQVVRGDSAAYFCASSPPLAGVWNEQFFGPGTRLTVL.

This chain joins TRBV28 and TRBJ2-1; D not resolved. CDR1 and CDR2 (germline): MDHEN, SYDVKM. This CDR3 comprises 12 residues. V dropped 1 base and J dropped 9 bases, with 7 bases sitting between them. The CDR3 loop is CASSLSGPEQFF. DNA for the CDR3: TGTGCCAGCAGTTTATCGGGTCCTGAGCAGTTCTTC.

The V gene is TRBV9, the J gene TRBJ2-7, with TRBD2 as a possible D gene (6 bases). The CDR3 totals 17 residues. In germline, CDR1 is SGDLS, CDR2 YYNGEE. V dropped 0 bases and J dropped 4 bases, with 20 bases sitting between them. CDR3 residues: CASSVDSRPREGYEQYF. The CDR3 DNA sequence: TGTGCCAGCAGCGTAGACTCCCGACCGCGGGAAGGATACGAGCAGTACTTC. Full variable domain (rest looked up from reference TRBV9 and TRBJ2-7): DSGVTQTPKHLITATGQRVTLRCSPRSGDLSVYWYQQSLDQGLQFLIQYYNGEERAKGNILERFSAQQFPDLHSELNLSSLELGDSALYFCASSVDSRPREGYEQYFGPGTRLTVT.

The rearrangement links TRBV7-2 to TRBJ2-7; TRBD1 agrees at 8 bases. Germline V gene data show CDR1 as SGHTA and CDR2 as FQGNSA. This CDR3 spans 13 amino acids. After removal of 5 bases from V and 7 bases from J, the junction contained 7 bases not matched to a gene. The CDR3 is CASSPQGAGEQYF. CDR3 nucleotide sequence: TGTGCCAGCAGCCCCCAGGGGGCGGGTGAGCAGTACTTC.

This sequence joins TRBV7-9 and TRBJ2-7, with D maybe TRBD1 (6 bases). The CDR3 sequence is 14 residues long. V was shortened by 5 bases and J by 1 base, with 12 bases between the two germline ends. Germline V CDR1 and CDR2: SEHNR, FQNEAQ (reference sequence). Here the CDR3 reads CASSQRTASYEQYF. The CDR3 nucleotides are TGTGCCAGCAGCCAGAGGACAGCTTCCTACGAGCAGTACTTC.

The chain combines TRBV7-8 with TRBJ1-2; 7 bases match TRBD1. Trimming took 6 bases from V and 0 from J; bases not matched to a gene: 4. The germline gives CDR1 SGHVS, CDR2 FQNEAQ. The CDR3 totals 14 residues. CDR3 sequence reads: CASRKTGTNYGYTF. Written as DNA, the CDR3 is TGTGCCAGCAGGAAGACAGGGACTAACTATGGCTACACCTTC.

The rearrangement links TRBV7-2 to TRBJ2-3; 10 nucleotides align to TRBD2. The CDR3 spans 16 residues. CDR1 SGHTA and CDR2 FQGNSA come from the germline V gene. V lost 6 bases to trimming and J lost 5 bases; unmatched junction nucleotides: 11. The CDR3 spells CASSKIAGGGGDTQYF. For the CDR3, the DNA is TGTGCCAGCAGTAAAATAGCGGGAGGAGGGGGAGATACGCAGTATTTT. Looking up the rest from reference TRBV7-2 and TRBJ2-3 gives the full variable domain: GAGVSQSPSNKVTEKGKDVELRCDPISGHTALYWYRQSLGQGLEFLIYFQGNSAPDKSGLPSDRFSAERTGGSVSTLTIQRTQQEDSAVYLCASSKIAGGGGDTQYFGPGTRLTVL.

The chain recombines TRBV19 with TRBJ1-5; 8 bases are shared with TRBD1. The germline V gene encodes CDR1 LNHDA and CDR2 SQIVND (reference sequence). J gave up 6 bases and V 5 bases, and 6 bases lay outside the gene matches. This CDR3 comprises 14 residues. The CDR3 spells CASSRQGAGQPQHF. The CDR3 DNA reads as TGTGCCAGTAGTCGTCAGGGGGCGGGTCAGCCCCAGCATTTT.

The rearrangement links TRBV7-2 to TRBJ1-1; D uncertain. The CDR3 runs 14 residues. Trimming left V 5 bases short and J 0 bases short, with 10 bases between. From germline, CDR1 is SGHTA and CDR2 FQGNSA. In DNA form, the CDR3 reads TGTGCCAGCAGCCCCCCGCCGGTGAACACTGAAGCTTTCTTT. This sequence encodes CASSPPPVNTEAFF.

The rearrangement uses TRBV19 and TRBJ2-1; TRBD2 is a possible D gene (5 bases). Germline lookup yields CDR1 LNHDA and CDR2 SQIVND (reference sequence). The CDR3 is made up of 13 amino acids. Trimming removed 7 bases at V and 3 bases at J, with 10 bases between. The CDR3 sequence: CASINRDYNEQFF. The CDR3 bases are TGTGCCAGTATAAACCGGGACTACAATGAGCAGTTCTTC.

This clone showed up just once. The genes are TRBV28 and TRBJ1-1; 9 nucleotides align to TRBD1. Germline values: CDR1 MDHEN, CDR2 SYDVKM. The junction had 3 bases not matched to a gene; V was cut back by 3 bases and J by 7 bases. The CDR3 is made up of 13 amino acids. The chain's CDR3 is CASSLGTGIEAFF. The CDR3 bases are TGTGCCAGCAGTTTGGGGACAGGGATTGAAGCTTTCTTT.

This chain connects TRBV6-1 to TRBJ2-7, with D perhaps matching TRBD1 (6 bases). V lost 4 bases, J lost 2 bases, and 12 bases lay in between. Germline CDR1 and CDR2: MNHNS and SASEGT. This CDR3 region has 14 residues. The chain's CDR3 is CASSVGTGTYEQYF. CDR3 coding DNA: TGTGCCAGCAGTGTTGGTACAGGGACCTACGAGCAGTACTTC.

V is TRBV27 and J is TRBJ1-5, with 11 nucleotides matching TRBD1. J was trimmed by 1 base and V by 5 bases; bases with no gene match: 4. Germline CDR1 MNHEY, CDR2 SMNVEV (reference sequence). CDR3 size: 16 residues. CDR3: CASSRTGGRSNQPQHF. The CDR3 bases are TGTGCCAGCAGTCGGACAGGGGGCAGGAGCAATCAGCCCCAGCATTTT.

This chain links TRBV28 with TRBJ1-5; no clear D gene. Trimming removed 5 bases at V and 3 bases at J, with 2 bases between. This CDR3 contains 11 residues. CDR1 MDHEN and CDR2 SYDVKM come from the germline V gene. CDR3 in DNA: TGTGCCAGCAGTCTCAATCAGCCCCAGCATTTT. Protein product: CASSLNQPQHF. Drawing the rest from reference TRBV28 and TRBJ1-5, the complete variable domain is DVKVTQSSRYLVKRTGEKVFLECVQDMDHENMFWYRQDPGLGLRLIYFSYDVKMKEKGDIPEGYSVSREKKERFSLILESASTNQTSMYLCASSLNQPQHFGDGTRLSIL.

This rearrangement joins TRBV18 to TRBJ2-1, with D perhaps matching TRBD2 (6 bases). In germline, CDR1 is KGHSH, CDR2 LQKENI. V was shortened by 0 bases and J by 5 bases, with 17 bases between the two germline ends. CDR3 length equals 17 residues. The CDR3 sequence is CASSPPTSMGRHNEQFF. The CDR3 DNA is TGTGCCAGCTCACCACCGACTAGTATGGGCCGCCACAATGAGCAGTTCTTC.

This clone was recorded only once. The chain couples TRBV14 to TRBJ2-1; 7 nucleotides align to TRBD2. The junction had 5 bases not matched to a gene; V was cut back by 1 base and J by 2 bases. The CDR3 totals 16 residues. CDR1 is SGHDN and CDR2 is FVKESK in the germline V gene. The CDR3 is CASSQVPGGAYNEQFF. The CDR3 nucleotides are TGTGCCAGCAGCCAAGTACCGGGAGGCGCCTACAATGAGCAGTTCTTC.

The CDR3: CACSQGVYGYTF. CDR3 nucleotide sequence: TGTGCCTGCTCGCAGGGGGTCTATGGCTACACCTTC. The gene calls are TRBV30 and TRBJ1-2; 7 nucleotides agree with TRBD1. Germline CDR1 GTSNPN, CDR2 SVGIG (reference sequence). Trimming removed 6 bases from V and 4 bases from J; junction bases left unmatched: 5. The CDR3 contains 12 residues.

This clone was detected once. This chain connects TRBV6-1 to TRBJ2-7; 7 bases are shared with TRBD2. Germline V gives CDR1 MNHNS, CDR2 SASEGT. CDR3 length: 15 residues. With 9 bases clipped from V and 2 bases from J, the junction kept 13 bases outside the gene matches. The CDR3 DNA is TGTGCCAGTTCCGCGAGCGGGACCCTGACCTACGAGCAGTACTTC. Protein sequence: CASSASGTLTYEQYF.

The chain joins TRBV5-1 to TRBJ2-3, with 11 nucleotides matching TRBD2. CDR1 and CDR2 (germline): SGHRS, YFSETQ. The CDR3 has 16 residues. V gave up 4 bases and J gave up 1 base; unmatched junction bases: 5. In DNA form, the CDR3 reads TGCGCCAGCAGCATGGGGACTAGCGGCCGCACAGATACGCAGTATTTT. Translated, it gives CASSMGTSGRTDTQYF.

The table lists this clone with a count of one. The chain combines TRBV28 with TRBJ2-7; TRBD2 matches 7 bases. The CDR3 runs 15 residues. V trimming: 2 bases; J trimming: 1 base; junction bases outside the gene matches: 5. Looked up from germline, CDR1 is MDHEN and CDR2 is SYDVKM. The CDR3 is CASSLEGGPSYEQYF. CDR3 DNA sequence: TGTGCCAGCAGTTTAGAGGGAGGGCCTTCCTACGAGCAGTACTTC.

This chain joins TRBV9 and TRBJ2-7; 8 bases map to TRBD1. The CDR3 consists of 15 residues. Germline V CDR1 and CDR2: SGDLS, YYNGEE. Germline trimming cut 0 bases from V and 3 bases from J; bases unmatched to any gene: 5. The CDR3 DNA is TGTGCCAGCAGCGTAGAGGGGACAGGAGTCTACGAGCAGTACTTC. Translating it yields CASSVEGTGVYEQYF.

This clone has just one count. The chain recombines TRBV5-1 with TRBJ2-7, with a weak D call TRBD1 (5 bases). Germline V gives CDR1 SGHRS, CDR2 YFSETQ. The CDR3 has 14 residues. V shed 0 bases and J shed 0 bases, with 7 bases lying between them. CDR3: CASSLGQGSYEQYF. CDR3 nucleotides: TGCGCCAGCAGCTTGGGGCAGGGCTCCTACGAGCAGTACTTC.

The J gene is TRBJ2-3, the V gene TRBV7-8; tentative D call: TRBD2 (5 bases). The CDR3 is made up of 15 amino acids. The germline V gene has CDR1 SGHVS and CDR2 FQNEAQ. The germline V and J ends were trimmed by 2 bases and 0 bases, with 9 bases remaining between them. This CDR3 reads CASSLLPGSTDTQYF. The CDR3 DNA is TGTGCCAGCAGCTTATTACCGGGGAGCACAGATACGCAGTATTTT.

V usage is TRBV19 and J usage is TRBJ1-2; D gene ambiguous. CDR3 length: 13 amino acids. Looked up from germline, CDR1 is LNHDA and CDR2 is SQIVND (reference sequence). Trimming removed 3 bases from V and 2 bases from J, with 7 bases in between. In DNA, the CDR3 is TGTGCCAGTAGTATTCCGGGGAACTATGGCTACACCTTC. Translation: CASSIPGNYGYTF. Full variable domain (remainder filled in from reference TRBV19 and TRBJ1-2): DGGITQSPKYLFRKEGQNVTLSCEQNLNHDAMYWYRQDPGQGLRLIYYSQIVNDFQKGDIAEGYSVSREKKESFPLTVTSAQKNPTAFYLCASSIPGNYGYTFGSGTRLTVV.